A selection of T cell receptor beta chains follows, all from one sample in a study of cytomegalovirus exposure and HLA in healthy donors. Libraries were prepared by immunoSEQ multiplex PCR; TCRdb keeps only in-frame clonotypes and omits some of them. This sample carries tens of thousands of clones, around 96% of them seen once, and the ten largest clones take 0.78%. Sequences were obtained from PBMCs. The receptors come from a man aged 18 to 35 in good health and CMV-seronegative. Both conserved end residues are part of each CDR3. D genes are given only for firm matches. For some rows the clone size is stated as once, few or many, or as a class when expanded; others skip it.

d_gene,j_gene,v_gene,abundance,CDR3aa,CDR3nt
-,TRBJ2-6,TRBV6-5,-,CASSFGSAGANVLTF,TGTGCCAGCAGTTTCGGGAGCGCTGGGGCCAACGTCCTGACTTTC
TRBD2,TRBJ2-1,TRBV5-4,-,CASSLGTSGHNEQFF,TGTGCCAGCAGCTTGGGGACTAGCGGCCACAATGAGCAGTTCTTC
TRBD1,TRBJ2-7,TRBV30,once,CASDPGQGSYEQYF,TGTGCCTCAGATCCGGGACAGGGGTCCTACGAGCAGTACTTC
TRBD1,TRBJ2-2,TRBV5-5,once,CASSLDPRGTGELFF,TGTGCCAGCAGCTTGGACCCCAGGGGGACCGGGGAGCTGTTTTTT
-,TRBJ2-3,TRBV4-1,-,CASSQDPSTDTQYF,TGCGCCAGCAGCCAAGATCCTAGCACAGATACGCAGTATTTT
TRBD2,TRBJ2-1,TRBV19,-,CASTSESGRYNEQFF,TGTGCCAGTACCTCTGAGAGCGGGAGGTACAATGAGCAGTTCTTC
-,TRBJ2-7,TRBV15,-,CATSRDKGYEQYF,TGTGCCACCAGCAGAGATAAGGGGTACGAGCAGTACTTC
TRBD2,TRBJ2-1,TRBV27,-,CASSLIAGGTNEQFF,TGTGCCAGCAGTTTGATAGCGGGAGGGACAAATGAGCAGTTCTTC
-,TRBJ2-7,TRBV7-3,-,CASRPDRAYEQYF,TGTGCCAGCAGGCCCGACAGAGCCTACGAGCAGTACTTC
TRBD2,TRBJ2-3,TRBV13,-,CASSLGSSGSPDTQYF,TGTGCCAGCAGCTTAGGGTCTAGCGGGAGTCCGGATACGCAGTATTTT
-,TRBJ1-2,TRBV10-3,-,CATAGVARAYGYTF,TGTGCCACAGCCGGAGTAGCCAGAGCCTATGGCTACACCTTC
TRBD1,TRBJ1-2,TRBV29-1,-,CSVATGARGYTF,TGCAGCGTTGCGACAGGGGCAAGGGGCTACACCTTC
TRBD1,TRBJ1-2,TRBV19,-,CASSTPGQAGDIYGYTF,TGTGCCAGTAGTACCCCGGGACAGGCAGGGGATATCTATGGCTACACCTTC
-,TRBJ1-5,TRBV11-2,-,CASSLDGTPFSNQPQHF,TGTGCCAGCAGCTTAGACGGGACACCCTTTAGCAATCAGCCCCAGCATTTT
TRBD2,TRBJ2-3,TRBV5-5,-,CASSIPSGYTDTQYF,TGTGCCAGCAGCATACCTAGCGGCTACACAGATACGCAGTATTTT
TRBD1,TRBJ2-7,TRBV19,-,CASSIRTGTYEQYF,TGTGCCAGTAGTATAAGGACAGGGACCTACGAGCAGTACTTC
-,TRBJ1-2,TRBV30,-,CAWNRGTIYGYTF,TGTGCCTGGAATAGGGGGACCATCTATGGCTACACCTTC
-,TRBJ2-1,TRBV11-3,once,CASSLRAGINEQFF,TGTGCCAGCAGCTTACGAGCCGGGATCAATGAGCAGTTCTTC
-,TRBJ2-1,TRBV18,-,CASSPSAYNEQFF,TGTGCCAGCTCACCTTCTGCCTACAATGAGCAGTTCTTC
-,TRBJ2-3,TRBV5-1,-,CASRLGALTTTDTQYF,TGCGCCAGCAGATTGGGGGCACTCACGACGACAGATACGCAGTATTTT
-,TRBJ2-7,TRBV6-5,-,CASSLKGGHYEQYF,TGTGCCAGCAGTCTCAAAGGAGGGCACTACGAGCAGTACTTC
TRBD2,TRBJ2-3,TRBV11-2,once,CASTGLAGGLDTQYF,TGTGCCAGCACAGGACTAGCGGGAGGTTTAGATACGCAGTATTTT
-,TRBJ1-5,TRBV4-1,-,CASSQGPSPGQPQHF,TGCGCCAGCAGCCAAGGACCGTCCCCAGGTCAGCCCCAGCATTTT
-,TRBJ2-1,TRBV27,-,CASSLSLMYEQFF,TGTGCCAGCAGTTTATCCCTTATGTATGAGCAGTTCTTC
TRBD2,TRBJ2-1,TRBV6-5,-,CASSYASGSGNEQFF,TGTGCCAGCAGTTACGCTAGCGGGAGTGGTAATGAGCAGTTCTTC
-,TRBJ1-1,TRBV2,-,CASSDNRDTEAFF,TGTGCCAGCAGTGATAACAGGGACACTGAAGCTTTCTTT
TRBD2,TRBJ2-1,TRBV25-1,-,CASSESSGAGNNEQFF,TGTGCCAGCAGTGAATCTAGCGGGGCAGGTAACAATGAGCAGTTCTTC
-,TRBJ2-4,TRBV6-1,-,CASSDPSSQRNIQYF,TGTGCCAGCAGTGATCCCTCTAGTCAGCGAAACATTCAGTACTTC